This entry features one T cell receptor (beta chain) sequence. A second PCR, run for roughly 7 to 11 cycles, used a sample-barcoded 5' primer plus a J-beta primer mix. Through a template-switch adaptor with 12 random nucleotides, each cDNA molecule received a tag. Any given sample supplied a minimum of 2.5 million CDR3-containing paired-end reads. TCRdb passed the 5' RACE reads through MiXCR, listing each CDR3 protein once. Found here are approximately 800,000 distinct CDR3 sequences, around 68% of them singletons; the top ten hold around 30%. The sample originates from a study of blood T cells in healthy people across ages. The length of the CDR3 is 15 residues. Germline assignment: CDR1 MGHRA and CDR2 YSYEKL. V was cut by 0 bases and J by 4 bases, with 10 bases left in between. Every donor gave roughly 9.2 milliliters of peripheral blood.

This receptor was taken from a man aged 25 to 40 in good health. Material for sequencing was blood. The chain has TRBV4-1 and TRBJ1-5; D is unresolved. The CDR3 DNA reads TGCGCCAGCAGCCAAGAGGCAGTCGTAAATCAGCCCCAGCATTTT. The encoded protein is CASSQEAVVNQPQHF.